This T cell receptor beta chain was identified during a study of technical replicates of blood from a handful of donors. Sequenced by immunoSEQ multiplex PCR; TCRdb stores in-frame clones only, minus some. The sample carries around 67,000 clones, 80% to 95% recorded once. Trimming removed 4 bases at V and 5 bases at J, with 9 bases between. The CDR3 consists of 12 residues. The germline CDR1 and CDR2 sequences are SGHDN and FVKESK. The sequencing input was T cells isolated from PBMCs. The chain carries TRBV14 and TRBJ2-7; D is ambiguous. This receptor was taken from a human donor in good health. The CDR3 DNA reads as TGTGCCAGCAGCCCAACTCTCCACGAGCAGTACTTC. Encoded protein: CASSPTLHEQYF.